Listed below are T cell receptor beta chains from one sample, sequenced in a study of blood T cell repertoires in COVID-19. TCRdb's table, derived via immunoSEQ multiplex PCR, lists solely in-frame clones and lacks some. The sample has 200,000 to 250,000 clones; approximately 84% are singletons. Sequenced sample: PBMCs or T cells enriched from blood (not recorded which). Receptors were obtained from a man in his 60s who had recovered from COVID-19. CDR3s include the opening cysteine and the closing phenylalanine or tryptophan. D genes are given only for firm matches. For some rows the clone size is stated as once, few or many, or as a class when expanded; others skip it.

TRBJ2-7 14 TRBV7-9 NA TRBD1 CASSSDRGSYEQYF TGTGCCAGCAGCTCGGACAGGGGGTCCTACGAGCAGTACTTC
TRBJ2-5 15 TRBV7-8 NA TRBD1 CASSLDRGRGETQYF TGTGCCAGCAGTTTGGACAGGGGGCGTGGTGAGACCCAGTACTTC
TRBJ1-6 15 TRBV11-1 NA NA CASSLSTGNNSPLHF TGTGCCAGCAGCTTAAGTACAGGGAATAATTCACCCCTCCACTTT
TRBJ2-3 18 TRBV4-2 NA TRBD2 CASSQTSGSPLSSDTQYF TGTGCCAGCAGCCAGACTAGCGGGTCGCCGTTATCGTCAGATACGCAGTATTTT
TRBJ2-3 13 TRBV24-1 NA NA CATEGGSTDTQYF TGTGCCACCGAGGGCGGATCCACAGATACGCAGTATTTT
TRBJ2-7 17 TRBV19 NA NA CASSHGGMTGFSYEQYF TGTGCCAGTAGCCACGGGGGGATGACAGGCTTCTCCTACGAGCAGTACTTC
TRBJ1-1 15 TRBV7-8 NA NA CASSLVSAGWTEAFF TGTGCCAGCAGCTTAGTTTCCGCAGGGTGGACTGAAGCTTTCTTT
TRBJ2-1 15 TRBV6-6 NA TRBD2 CASNPSGGPYNEQFF TGTGCCAGCAACCCTAGCGGGGGGCCCTACAATGAGCAGTTCTTC
TRBJ1-1 12 TRBV7-9 NA NA CASGKEETEAFF TGTGCCAGCGGAAAGGAAGAGACAGAAGCTTTCTTT
TRBJ2-5 15 TRBV4-2 NA TRBD2 CASSLGAGGEETQYF TGTGCCAGCAGCCTGGGAGCGGGGGGCGAAGAGACCCAGTACTTC
TRBJ1-1 11 TRBV27 NA NA CASRTTGEAFF TGTGCCAGCAGGACCACAGGGGAAGCTTTCTTT
TRBJ2-3 14 TRBV5-1 NA NA CASSLTGTTDTQYF TGCGCCAGCAGCTTGACAGGGACCACAGATACGCAGTATTTT
TRBJ2-3 14 TRBV24-1 NA NA CATSDLGATDTQYF TGTGCCACCAGTGATTTGGGAGCCACAGATACGCAGTATTTT
TRBJ2-5 16 TRBV19 once TRBD2 CASSTGLAGGQETQYF TGTGCCAGTAGTACCGGACTAGCGGGGGGCCAAGAGACCCAGTACTTC
TRBJ1-1 12 TRBV29-1 NA TRBD1 CSVWDSNTEAFF TGCAGCGTTTGGGACAGTAACACTGAAGCTTTCTTT
TRBJ1-1 10 TRBV20-1 NA NA CSARRSEAFF TGCAGTGCTAGACGGTCTGAAGCTTTCTTT
TRBJ2-2 17 TRBV7-9 few TRBD2 CASSSRLAGGNAGELFF TGTGCCAGCAGCTCCCGACTAGCGGGGGGGAATGCCGGGGAGCTGTTTTTT
TRBJ1-6 17 TRBV7-2 few TRBD1 CASSLPREVGQDSPLHF TGTGCCAGCAGCTTACCTAGGGAAGTAGGACAGGATTCACCCCTCCACTTT
TRBJ2-3 11 TRBV12-3/TRBV12-4 NA NA CASRTGDTQYF TGTGCCAGCAGAACTGGAGATACGCAGTATTTT
TRBJ2-7 14 TRBV7-8 NA NA CASSAYQGPYEQYF TGTGCCAGCAGCGCCTACCAGGGCCCCTACGAGCAGTACTTC